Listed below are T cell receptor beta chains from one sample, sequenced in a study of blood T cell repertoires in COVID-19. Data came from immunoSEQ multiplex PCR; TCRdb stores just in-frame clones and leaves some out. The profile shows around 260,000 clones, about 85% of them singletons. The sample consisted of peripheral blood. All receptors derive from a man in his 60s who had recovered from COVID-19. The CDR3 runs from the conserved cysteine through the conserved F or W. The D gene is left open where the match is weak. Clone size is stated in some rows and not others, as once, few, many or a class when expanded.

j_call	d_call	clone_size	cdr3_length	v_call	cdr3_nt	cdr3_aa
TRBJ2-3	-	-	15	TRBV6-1	TGTGCCAGCAGTGAGGGGGGTTCGGGCACAGATACGCAGTATTTT	CASSEGGSGTDTQYF
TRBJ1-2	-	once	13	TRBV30	TGTGCCTACCCCTCGGGGTCGGTCTATGGCTACACCTTC	CAYPSGSVYGYTF
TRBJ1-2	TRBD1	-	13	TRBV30	TGTGCCTTTGACAGGGCCGCTAACTATGGCTACACCTTC	CAFDRAANYGYTF
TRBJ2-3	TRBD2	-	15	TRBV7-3	TGTGCCAGCAGCTTGGCTAGCGGCGACACAGATACGCAGTATTTT	CASSLASGDTDTQYF
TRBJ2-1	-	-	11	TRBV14	TGTGCCAGCAGAGAAAGGGGTGAGCAGTTCTTC	CASRERGEQFF
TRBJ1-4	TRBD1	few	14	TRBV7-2	TGTGCCAGCAGCCTCCGGGACAGGGGAGGGAAACTGTTTTTT	CASSLRDRGGKLFF
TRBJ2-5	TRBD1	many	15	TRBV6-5	TGTGCCAGCAGTCCCTCACAGGGGGGATATGAGACCCAGTACTTC	CASSPSQGGYETQYF
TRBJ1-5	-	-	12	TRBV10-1	TGCGCCAGCGGTACAGGGAGTCAGCCCCAGCATTTT	CASGTGSQPQHF
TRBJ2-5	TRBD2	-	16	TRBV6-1	TGTGCCAGCAGTGAACTAGCGGGGGGGGTCCAAGAGACCCAGTACTTC	CASSELAGGVQETQYF
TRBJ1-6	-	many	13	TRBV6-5	TGTGCCAGCAGTCCCGAGGGGGGGTCACCCCTCCACTTT	CASSPEGGSPLHF
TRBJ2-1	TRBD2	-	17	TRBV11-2	TGTGCCAGCAGCCGAGGGACTAGCGGGGGGTTCTACAATGAGCAGTTCTTC	CASSRGTSGGFYNEQFF
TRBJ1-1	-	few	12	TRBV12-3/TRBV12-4	TGTGCCAGCAGTTTCGGCGGGGCTGAAGCTTTCTTT	CASSFGGAEAFF
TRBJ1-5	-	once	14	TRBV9	TGTGCCAGCAGCGCCCAGGGTTACAATCAGCCCCAGCATTTT	CASSAQGYNQPQHF
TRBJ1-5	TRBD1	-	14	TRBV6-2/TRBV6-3	TGTGCCAGCAGTTATGGACAGGGTGCTCAGCCCCAGCATTTT	CASSYGQGAQPQHF
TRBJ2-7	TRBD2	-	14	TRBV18	TGTGCCAGCTCACCGTCTAGCGGGGACTACGAGCAGTACTTC	CASSPSSGDYEQYF
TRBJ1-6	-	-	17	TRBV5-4	TGTGCCAGCAGCCAGGAGGCAGGGGACTCCTATAATTCACCCCTCCACTTT	CASSQEAGDSYNSPLHF
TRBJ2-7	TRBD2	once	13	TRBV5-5	TGTGCCAGCAGCGCTAGCGGGGACGACGAGCAGTACTTC	CASSASGDDEQYF
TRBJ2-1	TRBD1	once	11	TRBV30	TGTGCCGTTCAGGGGGCGAATGAGCAGTTCTTC	CAVQGANEQFF
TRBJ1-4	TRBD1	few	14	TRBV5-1	TGCGCCAGCAGCTTGACAGGGGGATATGAAAAACTGTTTTTT	CASSLTGGYEKLFF
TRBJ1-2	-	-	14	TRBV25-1	TGTGCCAGCAGTGAATGGCAGGACTTGTATGGCTACACCTTC	CASSEWQDLYGYTF
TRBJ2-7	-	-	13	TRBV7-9	TGTGCCAGCGAACGGGGGGCGAGCTACGAGCAGTACTTC	CASERGASYEQYF
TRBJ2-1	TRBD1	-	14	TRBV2	TGTGCCAGCACAACCCCGGGACAGCCCAATGAGCAGTTCTTC	CASTTPGQPNEQFF